Below are 8 T cell receptor beta chains sequenced from a single sample in a study of blood T cell repertoires in COVID-19. Produced via immunoSEQ multiplex PCR; TCRdb's table is partial and in-frame only. The sample carries 300,000 to 350,000 clones, around 90% recorded once. Sequencing was performed on peripheral blood. These receptors came from a woman aged 30 to 39 with COVID-19, enrolled during active disease.

The chain has TRBV6-5 and TRBJ1-2; D may be TRBD1 (6 bases). The germline V and J ends were trimmed by 7 bases and 6 bases, with 18 bases remaining between them. CDR1 MNHEY and CDR2 SVGAGI come from the germline V gene. The CDR3 is made up of 14 amino acids. In DNA, the CDR3 is TGTGCCAGCACCCGTGTAGGGGGGGTAGATGGCTACACCTTC. Protein sequence: CASTRVGGVDGYTF.

The chain's CDR3 is CASSPTLNYGYTF. CDR3 nucleotides: TGTGCCAGCAGTCCGACTCTTAACTATGGCTACACCTTC. V usage is TRBV12-3 or TRBV12-4 and J usage is TRBJ1-2; D remains unclear. V was clipped by 5 bases and J by 1 base, with 8 bases between them. The CDR3 has 13 amino acids.

The chain recombines TRBV25-1 with TRBJ1-1; D remains unclear. Germline V CDR1 and CDR2: MGHDK, SYGVNS. V lost 6 bases and J lost 5, with 13 bases in between. This CDR3 contains 13 residues. DNA of the CDR3: TGTGCCAGCAGCGGAGGCATGGGGACTGAAGCTTTCTTT. This translates into CASSGGMGTEAFF. The full variable domain, its missing parts supplied by reference TRBV25-1 and TRBJ1-1, is EADIYQTPRYLVIGTGKKITLECSQTMGHDKMYWYQQDPGMELHLIHYSYGVNSTEKGDLSSESTVSRIRTEHFPLTLESARPSHTSQYLCASSGGMGTEAFFGQGTRLTVV.

The chain links TRBV9 to TRBJ2-1, with D perhaps TRBD2 (5 bases). Trimming stripped 3 bases from V and 9 bases from J, with 16 bases between. This CDR3 has 14 residues. Per the germline V gene, CDR1 is SGDLS and CDR2 is YYNGEE. As DNA, the CDR3 is TGTGCCAGCAGCGCAGCGGAACCTTTTTCTGAGCAGTTCTTC. Protein product: CASSAAEPFSEQFF.

This clone was observed at least ten times. The rearrangement links TRBV6-2 or TRBV6-3 to TRBJ2-3; 11 bases are shared with TRBD2. The J segment lost 0 bases and the V segment lost 6 bases, leaving 2 bases of the junction unmatched. CDR3 length equals 15 residues. From germline, CDR1 is MNHEY and CDR2 SVGEGT. This CDR3 reads CASSWTSGSTDTQYF. In DNA form, the CDR3 reads TGTGCCAGCAGCTGGACTAGCGGGAGCACAGATACGCAGTATTTT.

The chain joins TRBV28 to TRBJ1-2; maybe TRBD1 (5 bases). This CDR3 comprises 16 residues. The V gene's germline CDR1 is MDHEN and CDR2 SYDVKM. Trimming took 6 bases from V and 1 from J, leaving 18 bases between them. The CDR3 coding sequence is TGTGCCAGCAGCCTACTTAGGGACTCCCTTAACTATGGCTACACCTTC. Amino acid sequence: CASSLLRDSLNYGYTF.

The rearrangement links TRBV19 to TRBJ2-7; D might be TRBD2 (5 bases). V was cut by 0 bases and J by 1 base, with 7 bases left in between. Germline CDR1 LNHDA, CDR2 SQIVND (reference sequence). This CDR3 spans 14 amino acids. Written as DNA, the CDR3 is TGTGCCAGTAGTATAGATCGAGGGTCCTACGAGCAGTACTTC. Protein product: CASSIDRGSYEQYF.

This sequence joins TRBV19 and TRBJ2-2, with 7 bases lining up with TRBD2. The CDR3 is 15 amino acids. V was pared by 4 bases and J by 5 bases, with 7 bases of the junction left unmatched. Germline CDR1 reads LNHDA; CDR2 reads SQIVND (reference sequence). DNA of the CDR3: TGTGCCAGTAGTAGCGGGAGTGGGGGGACCGGGGAGCTGTTTTTT. It yields the protein CASSSGSGGTGELFF.